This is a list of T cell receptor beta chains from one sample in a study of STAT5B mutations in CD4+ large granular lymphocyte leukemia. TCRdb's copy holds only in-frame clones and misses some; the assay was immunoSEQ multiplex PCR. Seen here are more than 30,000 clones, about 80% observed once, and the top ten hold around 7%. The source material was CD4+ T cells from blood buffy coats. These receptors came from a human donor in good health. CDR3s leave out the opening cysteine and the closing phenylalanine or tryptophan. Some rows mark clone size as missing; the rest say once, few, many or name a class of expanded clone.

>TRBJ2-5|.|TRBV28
ASSQPRAGGEQETQY
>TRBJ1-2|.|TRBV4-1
ASSQEPGIGYT
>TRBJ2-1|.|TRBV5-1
ASSAGLAGVNNEQF
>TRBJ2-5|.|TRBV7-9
ASSRSPGTQY
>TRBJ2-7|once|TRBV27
ASSPGQGLSYEQY
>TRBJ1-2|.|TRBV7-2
ASSLTTTAGYT
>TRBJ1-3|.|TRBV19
ASSIDRGYTIY
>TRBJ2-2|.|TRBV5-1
ASSLGARGNTGELF
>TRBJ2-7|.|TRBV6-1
ASWGQGVGYEQY
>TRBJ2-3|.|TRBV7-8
ASSEITDTQY
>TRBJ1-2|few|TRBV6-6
ASSYPLASYGYT
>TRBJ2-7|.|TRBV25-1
ASRARLAGGWGEQY
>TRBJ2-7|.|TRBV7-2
ASSPRSGGGYEQY
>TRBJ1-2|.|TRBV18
ASSRSDFNYGYT
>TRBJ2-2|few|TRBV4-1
ASSHPGLVNGELF
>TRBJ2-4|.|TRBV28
ASSPGTPNIQY
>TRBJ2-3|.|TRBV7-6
ASSLSSGRDTQY
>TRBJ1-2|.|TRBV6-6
ASRKGDQVTYGYT